The 8 T cell receptor beta chains listed next were all sequenced from one sample in a study of cytomegalovirus exposure and HLA in healthy donors. Primers included in the PCR were 60 Vbeta and 13 Jbeta primers. Libraries were prepared by immunoSEQ multiplex PCR; TCRdb keeps only in-frame clonotypes and omits some of them. The sample lists 100,000 to 120,000 clones, 80% to 85% occurring once. Sequencing was performed on PBMCs. The source is an older woman in good health and CMV-seropositive.

The chain uses TRBV19 and TRBJ1-5, with TRBD1 as a possible D gene (5 bases). The ends were cut back, 4 bases at V and 3 bases at J, with 7 bases in the middle. CDR1 is LNHDA, CDR2 SQIVND, per germline (reference sequence). The length of the CDR3 is 13 residues. The CDR3 here is CASSTGPNQPQHF. Written as DNA, the CDR3 is TGTGCCAGTAGTACAGGGCCCAATCAGCCCCAGCATTTT.

The V gene is TRBV28, the J gene TRBJ2-3, with D unclear. This CDR3 contains 18 residues. From germline, CDR1 is MDHEN and CDR2 SYDVKM. V lost 4 bases, J lost 3 bases, and 23 bases lay in between. DNA of the CDR3: TGTGCCAGCAGTTCACCATGGGTCAAGTGGGCGAGTACAGATACGCAGTATTTT. It yields the protein CASSSPWVKWASTDTQYF.

The gene calls are TRBV2 and TRBJ1-5, with a weak D call TRBD1 (6 bases). Germline V gene lookup returns CDR1 SNHLY and CDR2 FYNNEI. This CDR3 has 14 amino acids. V gave up 5 bases and J gave up 4 bases, with 12 bases separating them. In DNA, the CDR3 is TGTGCCAGCAGTTGGACAGCAACTAATCAGCCCCAGCATTTT. Protein product: CASSWTATNQPQHF.

A few counts support this clone. This chain uses TRBV30 with TRBJ1-3; D is undetermined. Trimming pared 5 bases from V and 0 bases from J, leaving 11 bases between. This CDR3 is 14 amino acids long. Germline CDR1 reads GTSNPN; CDR2 reads SVGIG (reference sequence). CDR3 in amino acids: CAWGRLLSGNTIYF. CDR3 nucleotide sequence: TGTGCCTGGGGCAGGCTTCTCTCTGGAAACACCATATATTTT. The complete variable domain, with remaining parts taken from reference TRBV30 and TRBJ1-3, reads SQTIHQWPATLVQPVGSPLSLECTVEGTSNPNLYWYRQAAGRGLQLLFYSVGIGQISSEVPQNLSASRPQDRQFILSSKKLLLSDSGFYLCAWGRLLSGNTIYFGEGSWLTVV.

This CDR3 reads CASSLRQGLETEAFF. CDR3 in DNA: TGTGCCAGCAGCCTAAGACAGGGGTTAGAGACTGAAGCTTTCTTT. The chain employs TRBV7-6 and TRBJ1-1; 8 bases align to TRBD1. The CDR3 is 15 amino acids. With 5 bases clipped from V and 5 bases from J, the junction kept 10 bases outside the gene matches. Germline V gene lookup returns CDR1 SGHVS and CDR2 FNYEAQ.

This chain uses TRBV27 with TRBJ2-7, with D perhaps matching TRBD1 (6 bases). Germline CDR1 MNHEY, CDR2 SMNVEV (reference sequence). This CDR3 comprises 15 residues. Trimming shortened V by 6 bases and J by 2 bases, and 17 bases separated the two germline ends. The CDR3 here is CASRIQQGSTYEQYF. The DNA for the CDR3 is TGTGCCAGCAGGATCCAACAGGGATCGACCTACGAGCAGTACTTC.

Only a few counts were recorded for this clone. This rearrangement joins TRBV5-4 to TRBJ2-7; 7 bases match TRBD2. This CDR3 has 16 amino acids. Germline V lookup: CDR1 SGHNT, CDR2 YYREEE (reference sequence). V dropped 4 bases and J dropped 0; count of bases not matched to a gene: 10. The CDR3: CASSAGGAGSSYEQYF. The CDR3 DNA is TGTGCCAGCAGCGCCGGGGGAGCGGGAAGCTCCTACGAGCAGTACTTC.

This clone was seen only a few times. The V call is TRBV7-9, the J call TRBJ2-2; D gene unclear. The CDR3 consists of 14 residues. Germline V gene sequence: CDR1 SEHNR, CDR2 FQNEAQ (reference sequence). V lost 5 bases and J 6 bases, leaving 13 bases between the germline ends. The CDR3 here is CASSPLLSAGELFF. The CDR3 DNA sequence: TGTGCCAGCAGCCCCCTTTTGAGTGCCGGGGAGCTGTTTTTT.